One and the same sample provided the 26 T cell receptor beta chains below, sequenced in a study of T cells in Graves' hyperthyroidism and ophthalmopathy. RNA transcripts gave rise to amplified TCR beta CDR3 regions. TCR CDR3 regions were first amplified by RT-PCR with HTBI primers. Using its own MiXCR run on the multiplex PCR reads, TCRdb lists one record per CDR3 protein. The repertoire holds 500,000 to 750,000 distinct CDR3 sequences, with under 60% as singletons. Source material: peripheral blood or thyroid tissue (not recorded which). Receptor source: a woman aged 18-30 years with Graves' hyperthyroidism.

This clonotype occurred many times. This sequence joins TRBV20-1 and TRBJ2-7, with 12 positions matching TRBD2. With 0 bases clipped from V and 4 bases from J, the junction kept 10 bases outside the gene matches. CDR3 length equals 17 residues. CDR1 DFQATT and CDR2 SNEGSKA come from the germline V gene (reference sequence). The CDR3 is CSARDGLAGPPGYEQYF. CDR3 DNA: TGCAGTGCTAGAGATGGACTAGCGGGACCCCCCGGGTACGAGCAGTACTTC.

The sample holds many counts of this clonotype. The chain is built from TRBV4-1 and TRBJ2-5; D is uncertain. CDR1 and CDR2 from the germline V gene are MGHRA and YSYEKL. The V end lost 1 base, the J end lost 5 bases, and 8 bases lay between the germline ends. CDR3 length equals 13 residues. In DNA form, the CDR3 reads TGCGCCAGCAGCCAAGTCGGCCCTGAGACCCAGTACTTC. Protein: CASSQVGPETQYF.

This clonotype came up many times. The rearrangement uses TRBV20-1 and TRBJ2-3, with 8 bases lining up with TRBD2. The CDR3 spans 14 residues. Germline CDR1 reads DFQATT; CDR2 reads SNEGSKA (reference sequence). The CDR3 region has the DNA TGCAGGGTAACTCAAGCGGGGGCCCCAGATACGCAGTATTTT. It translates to CRVTQAGAPDTQYF.

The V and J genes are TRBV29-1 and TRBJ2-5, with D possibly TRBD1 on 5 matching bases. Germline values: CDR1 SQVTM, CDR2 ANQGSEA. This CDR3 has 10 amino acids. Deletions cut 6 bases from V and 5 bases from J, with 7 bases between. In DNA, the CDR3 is TGCAGCGTAGGGGTGGAGACCCAGTACTTC. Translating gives CSVGVETQYF.

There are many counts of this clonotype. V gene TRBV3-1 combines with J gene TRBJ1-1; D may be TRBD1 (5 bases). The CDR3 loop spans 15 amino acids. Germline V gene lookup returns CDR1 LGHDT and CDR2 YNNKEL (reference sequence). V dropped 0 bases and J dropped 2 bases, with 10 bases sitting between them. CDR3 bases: TGTGCCAGCAGCCAAGAGGTCAGGACAAACACTGAAGCTTTCTTT. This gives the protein CASSQEVRTNTEAFF. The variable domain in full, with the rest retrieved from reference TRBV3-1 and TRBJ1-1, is DTAVSQTPKYLVTQMGNDKSIKCEQNLGHDTMYWYKQDSKKFLKIMFSYNNKELIINETVPNRFSPKSPDKAHLNLHINSLELGDSAVYFCASSQEVRTNTEAFFGQGTRLTVV.

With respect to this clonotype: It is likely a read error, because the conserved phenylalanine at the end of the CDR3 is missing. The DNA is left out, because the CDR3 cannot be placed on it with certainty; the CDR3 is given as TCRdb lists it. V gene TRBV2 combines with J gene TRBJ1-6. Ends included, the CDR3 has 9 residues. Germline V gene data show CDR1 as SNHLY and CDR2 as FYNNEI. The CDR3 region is CASRYARTS.

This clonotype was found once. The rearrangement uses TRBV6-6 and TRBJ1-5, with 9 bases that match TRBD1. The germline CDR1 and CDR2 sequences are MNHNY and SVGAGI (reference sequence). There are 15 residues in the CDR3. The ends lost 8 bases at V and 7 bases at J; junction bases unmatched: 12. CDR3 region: CASLGTGLRDQPQHF. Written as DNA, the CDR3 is TGTGCCAGCCTGGGGACAGGGTTACGTGACCAGCCCCAGCATTTT.

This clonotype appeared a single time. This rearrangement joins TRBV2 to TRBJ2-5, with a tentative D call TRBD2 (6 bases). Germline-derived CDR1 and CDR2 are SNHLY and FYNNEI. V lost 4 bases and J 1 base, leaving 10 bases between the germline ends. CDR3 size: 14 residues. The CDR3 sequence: CASSGRGTQETQYF. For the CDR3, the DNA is TGTGCCAGCAGTGGGAGGGGCACCCAAGAGACCCAGTACTTC.

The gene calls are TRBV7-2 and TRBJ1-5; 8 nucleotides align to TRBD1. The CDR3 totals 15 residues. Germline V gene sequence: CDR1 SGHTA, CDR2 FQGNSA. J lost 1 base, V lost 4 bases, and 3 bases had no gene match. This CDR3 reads CASSYRDRSNQPQHF. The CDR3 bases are TGTGCCAGCAGCTACCGGGACAGGAGCAATCAGCCCCAGCATTTT.

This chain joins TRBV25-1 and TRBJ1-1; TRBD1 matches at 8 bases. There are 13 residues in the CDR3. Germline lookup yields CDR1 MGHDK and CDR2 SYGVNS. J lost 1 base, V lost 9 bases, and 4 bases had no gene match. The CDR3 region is CASGQGSNTEAFF. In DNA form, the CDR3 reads TGTGCCAGTGGACAGGGATCGAACACTGAAGCTTTCTTT.

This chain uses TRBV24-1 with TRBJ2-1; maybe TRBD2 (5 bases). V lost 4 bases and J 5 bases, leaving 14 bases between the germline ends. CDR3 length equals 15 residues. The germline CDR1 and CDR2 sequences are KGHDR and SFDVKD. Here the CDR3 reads CATSELSPGNNEQFF. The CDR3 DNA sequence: TGTGCCACCAGTGAACTTAGCCCCGGGAACAATGAGCAGTTCTTC.

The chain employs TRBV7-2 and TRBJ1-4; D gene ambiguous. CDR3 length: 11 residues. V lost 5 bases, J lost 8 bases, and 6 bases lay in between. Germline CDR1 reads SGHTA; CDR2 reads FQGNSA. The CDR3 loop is CASSNIEKLFF. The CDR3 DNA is TGTGCCAGCAGCAATATCGAAAAACTGTTTTTT.

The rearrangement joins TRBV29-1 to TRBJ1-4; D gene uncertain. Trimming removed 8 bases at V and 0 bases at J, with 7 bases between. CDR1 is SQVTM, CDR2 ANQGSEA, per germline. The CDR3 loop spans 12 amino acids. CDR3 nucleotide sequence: TGCAGCTTGGAGGCAACTAATGAAAAACTGTTTTTT. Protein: CSLEATNEKLFF.

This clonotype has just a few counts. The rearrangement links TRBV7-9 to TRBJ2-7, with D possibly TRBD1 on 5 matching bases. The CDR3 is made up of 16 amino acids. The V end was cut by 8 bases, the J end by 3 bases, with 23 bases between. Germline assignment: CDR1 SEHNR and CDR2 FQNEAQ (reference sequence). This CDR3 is CASSLQGSNPDYEQYF. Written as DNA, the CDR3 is TGTGCCAGCTCACTTCAGGGCTCAAACCCTGACTACGAGCAGTACTTC.

The CDR3 DNA sequence: TGTGCCAGCAGCCAAGCCCCAGCCCCGTTGTACTTC. Protein sequence: CASSQAPAPLYF. V is TRBV3-1 and J is TRBJ2-7; D gene uncertain. Trimming removed 1 base at V and 12 bases at J, with 13 bases between. Per the germline V gene, CDR1 is LGHDT and CDR2 is YNNKEL (reference sequence). The CDR3 covers 12 residues.

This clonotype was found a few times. CDR3 region: CASKPGLAAGGETQYF. The CDR3 coding sequence is TGTGCCAGCAAACCGGGACTAGCGGCCGGAGGGGAGACCCAGTACTTC. The chain uses TRBV2 and TRBJ2-5; TRBD2 aligns across 11 bases. Germline V gene sequence: CDR1 SNHLY, CDR2 FYNNEI. The trim removed 7 bases at V and 5 bases at J, leaving 12 bases unmatched. The CDR3 loop spans 16 amino acids.

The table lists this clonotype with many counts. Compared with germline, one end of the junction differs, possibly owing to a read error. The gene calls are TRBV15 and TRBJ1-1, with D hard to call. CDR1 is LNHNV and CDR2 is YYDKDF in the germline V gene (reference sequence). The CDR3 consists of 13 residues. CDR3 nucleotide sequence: TGTGCCACCAGCGGAGATTTGGACACTGAAGCTTTCTTT. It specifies CATSGDLDTEAFF.

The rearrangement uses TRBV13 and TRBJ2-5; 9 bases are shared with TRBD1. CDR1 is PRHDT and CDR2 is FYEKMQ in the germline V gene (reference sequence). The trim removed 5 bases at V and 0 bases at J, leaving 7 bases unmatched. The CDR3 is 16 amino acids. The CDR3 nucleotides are TGTGCCAGCAGCCAAGGGACAGGGAAGTACCAAGAGACCCAGTACTTC. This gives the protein CASSQGTGKYQETQYF.

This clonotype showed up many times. CDR3 amino acids: CASSPSSGRYEQYF. The DNA of the CDR3 is TGTGCCAGCAGCCCGTCTAGCGGGAGGTACGAGCAGTACTTC. The J gene is TRBJ2-7, the V gene TRBV7-9; 11 bases are shared with TRBD2. Germline V CDR1 and CDR2: SEHNR, FQNEAQ (reference sequence). Trimming at V came to 5 bases and at J to 4 bases, leaving 4 bases not matched to a gene. The CDR3 spans 14 residues.

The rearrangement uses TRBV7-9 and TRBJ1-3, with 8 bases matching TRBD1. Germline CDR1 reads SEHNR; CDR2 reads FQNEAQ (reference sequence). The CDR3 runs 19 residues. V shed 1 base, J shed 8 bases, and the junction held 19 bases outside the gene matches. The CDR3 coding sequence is TGTGCCAGCAGCTTAGGTATCGGCTACGGACAGGGTAAAGGGGACACCATATATTTT. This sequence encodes CASSLGIGYGQGKGDTIYF.

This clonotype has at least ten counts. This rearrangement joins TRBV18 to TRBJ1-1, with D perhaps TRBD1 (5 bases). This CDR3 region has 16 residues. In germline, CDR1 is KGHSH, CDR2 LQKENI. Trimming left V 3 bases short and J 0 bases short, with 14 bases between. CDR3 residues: CASSPRQGTMNTEAFF. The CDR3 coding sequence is TGTGCCAGCTCACCGAGGCAGGGCACCATGAACACTGAAGCTTTCTTT. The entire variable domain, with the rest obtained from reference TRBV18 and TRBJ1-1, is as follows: NAGVMQNPRHLVRRRGQEARLRCSPMKGHSHVYWYRQLPEEGLKFMVYLQKENIIDESGMPKERFSAEFPKEGPSILRIQQVVRGDSAAYFCASSPRQGTMNTEAFFGQGTRLTVV.

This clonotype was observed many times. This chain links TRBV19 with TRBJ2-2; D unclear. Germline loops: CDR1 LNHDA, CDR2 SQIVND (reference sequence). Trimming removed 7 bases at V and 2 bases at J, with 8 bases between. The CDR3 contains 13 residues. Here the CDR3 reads CASMERNTGELFF. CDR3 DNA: TGTGCCAGTATGGAACGTAACACCGGGGAGCTGTTTTTT.

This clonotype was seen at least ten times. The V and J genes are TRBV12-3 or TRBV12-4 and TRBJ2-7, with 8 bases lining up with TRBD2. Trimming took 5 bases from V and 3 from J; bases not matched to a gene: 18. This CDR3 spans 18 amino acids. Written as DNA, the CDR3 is TGTGCCAGCAGTCCTCCTAGGCCCCATAGCGGGACCGTCTACGAGCAGTACTTC. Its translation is CASSPPRPHSGTVYEQYF.

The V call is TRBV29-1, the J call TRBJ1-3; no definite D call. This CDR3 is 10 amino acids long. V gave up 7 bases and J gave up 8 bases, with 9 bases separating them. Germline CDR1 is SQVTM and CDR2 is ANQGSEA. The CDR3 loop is CSAQEDTIYF. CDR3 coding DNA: TGCAGCGCGCAAGAAGACACCATATATTTT.

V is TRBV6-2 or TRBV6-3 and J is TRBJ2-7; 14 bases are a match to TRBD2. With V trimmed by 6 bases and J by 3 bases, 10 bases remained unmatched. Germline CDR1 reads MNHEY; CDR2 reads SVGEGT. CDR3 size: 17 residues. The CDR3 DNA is TGTGCCAGCAGGGGACTAGCGGGGGTAATCCCCAACTACGAGCAGTACTTC. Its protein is CASRGLAGVIPNYEQYF.

The CDR3 here is CSASLPAGTNTGELFF. The CDR3 nucleotides read TGCAGTGCTAGCCTTCCAGCGGGCACGAACACCGGGGAGCTGTTTTTT. The chain has TRBV20-1 and TRBJ2-2, with D perhaps TRBD2 (6 bases). Trimming shortened V by 3 bases and J by 0 bases, and 14 bases separated the two germline ends. Per the germline V gene, CDR1 is DFQATT and CDR2 is SNEGSKA (reference sequence). The CDR3 consists of 16 residues.